This T cell receptor beta chain was found in a study of blood T cell repertoires in COVID-19. Produced via immunoSEQ multiplex PCR; TCRdb's table is partial and in-frame only. Counted here are about 330,000 clones, roughly 87% occurring once; the ten biggest clones make up more than 7.5%. Germline V CDR1 and CDR2: LNHDA, SQIVND (reference sequence). This CDR3 has 15 amino acids. The V gene end was trimmed by 5 bases and the J gene end by 5 bases; junction bases not matched to a gene: 11. Sequenced: peripheral blood. The V call is TRBV19, the J call TRBJ2-5; 7 bases match TRBD1. The TCR was taken from a man in his thirties or forties with COVID-19, enrolled during active disease. DNA for the CDR3: TGTGCCAGTAGTTTCAGACAGGGTGCTACGGAGACCCAGTACTTC. Protein sequence: CASSFRQGATETQYF.